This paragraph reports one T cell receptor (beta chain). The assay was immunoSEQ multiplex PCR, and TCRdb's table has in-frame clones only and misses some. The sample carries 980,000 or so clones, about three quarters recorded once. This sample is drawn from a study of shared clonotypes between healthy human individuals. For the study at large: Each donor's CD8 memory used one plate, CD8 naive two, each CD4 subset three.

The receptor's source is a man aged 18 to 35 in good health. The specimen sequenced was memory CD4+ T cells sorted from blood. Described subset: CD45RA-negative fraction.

CDR3 residues: CASSPGRAQETQYF. The CDR3 DNA sequence: TGCGCCAGCAGCCCCGGCAGGGCCCAAGAGACCCAGTACTTC. The chain couples TRBV4-3 to TRBJ2-5; D is perhaps TRBD1 (5 bases). Germline lookup yields CDR1 LGHNA and CDR2 YSLEER. The CDR3 consists of 14 residues. Trimming took off 4 bases at V and 1 base at J, with 10 bases between the two ends.